Sequencing of this T cell receptor beta chain was carried out in a study of T cell responses to AZD1222 COVID-19 vaccine. Study results and caveats: Reportedly, nearly half the spike-specific TCRs target unmutated variant regions. Just six AZD1222 recipients tested seropositive at baseline.

Note on this clone: What it binds is not known.

This CDR3 is 17 amino acids long. Trimming pared 1 base from V and 3 bases from J, leaving 18 bases between. The V gene's germline CDR1 is LGHDT and CDR2 YNNKEL (reference sequence). Only in-frame clones appear in the TCRdb table, and some are missing; sequencing was by immunoSEQ multiplex PCR. Of around 100,000 clones listed, about 88% are singletons. Sequences were derived from peripheral blood, sampled on day 0 of AZD1222 vaccination. The TCR comes from an adult in good health. V usage is TRBV3-1 (or the pseudogene TRBV3-2) and J usage is TRBJ1-1, with a weak D call TRBD1 (6 bases). DNA for the CDR3: TGTGCCAGCAGCCAAGGGGGGGCAGGGGTCGTGGACACTGAAGCTTTCTTT. Its protein product is CASSQGGAGVVDTEAFF.